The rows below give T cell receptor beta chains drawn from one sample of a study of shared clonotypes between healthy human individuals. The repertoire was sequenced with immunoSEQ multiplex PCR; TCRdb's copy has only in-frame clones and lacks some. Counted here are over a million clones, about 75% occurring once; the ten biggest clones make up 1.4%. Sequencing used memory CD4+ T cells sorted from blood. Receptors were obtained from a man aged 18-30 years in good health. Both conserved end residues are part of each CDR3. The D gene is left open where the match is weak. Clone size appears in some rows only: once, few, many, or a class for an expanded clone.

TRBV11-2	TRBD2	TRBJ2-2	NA	CASSLSSSGGTGELFF	TGTGCCAGCAGCTTATCGTCTAGCGGGGGCACCGGGGAGCTGTTTTTT
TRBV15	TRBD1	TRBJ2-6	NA	CATSRVWDRSSGANVLTF	TGTGCCACCAGCAGAGTATGGGACAGGTCCTCTGGGGCCAACGTCCTGACTTTC
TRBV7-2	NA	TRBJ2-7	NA	CASSSPPLYEQYF	TGTGCCAGCAGCTCCCCACCCCTCTACGAGCAGTACTTC
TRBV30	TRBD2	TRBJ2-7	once	CAWNPSGRGEQYF	TGTGCCTGGAACCCTAGCGGGAGGGGCGAGCAGTACTTC
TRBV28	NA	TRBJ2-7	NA	CASEDSYEQYF	TGTGCCAGTGAGGACAGCTACGAGCAGTACTTC
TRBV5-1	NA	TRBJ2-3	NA	CASNSQSSSTDTQYF	TGCGCCAGCAATTCCCAGTCCTCTAGCACAGATACGCAGTATTTT
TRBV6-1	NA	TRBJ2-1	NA	CASSGTQHNEQFF	TGTGCCAGCAGCGGGACTCAACACAATGAGCAGTTCTTC
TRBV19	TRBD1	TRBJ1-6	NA	CASSIAGQGGKPYNSPLHF	TGTGCCAGTAGTATAGCGGGACAGGGAGGGAAGCCCTATAATTCACCCCTCCACTTT
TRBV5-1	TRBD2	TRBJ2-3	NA	CASSSPGTSGGVPDTQYF	TGCGCCAGCAGCTCCCCCGGGACTAGCGGGGGAGTACCAGATACGCAGTATTTT
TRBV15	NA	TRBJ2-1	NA	CATSPVRVAVGAHNEQFF	TGTGCCACCAGCCCCGTGAGGGTGGCGGTAGGGGCCCACAATGAGCAGTTCTTC
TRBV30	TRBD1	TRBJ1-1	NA	CAWERQGNTEAFF	TGTGCCTGGGAGCGACAGGGTAACACTGAAGCTTTCTTT
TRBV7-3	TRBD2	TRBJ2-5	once	CASSVGREETQYF	TGTGCCAGCAGCGTGGGGAGGGAAGAGACCCAGTACTTC
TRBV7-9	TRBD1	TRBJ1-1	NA	CASSLGGTETEAFF	TGTGCCAGCAGCTTAGGCGGGACAGAGACTGAAGCTTTCTTT
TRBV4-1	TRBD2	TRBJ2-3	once	CASSHGTSGTDTQYF	TGCGCCAGCAGCCATGGGACTAGCGGCACAGATACGCAGTATTTT
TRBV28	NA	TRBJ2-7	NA	CASTSPGRYEQYF	TGTGCCAGCACCTCTCCCGGACGTTACGAGCAGTACTTC
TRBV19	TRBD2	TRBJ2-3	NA	CASSISPSGITDTQYF	TGTGCCAGTAGTATTAGTCCTAGCGGGATCACAGATACGCAGTATTTT
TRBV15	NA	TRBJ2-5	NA	CATSRDLSKETQYF	TGTGCCACCAGCAGAGATCTGTCGAAAGAGACCCAGTACTTC
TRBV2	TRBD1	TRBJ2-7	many	CASRLRGLPYEQYF	TGTGCCAGCCGGCTCAGGGGGCTTCCCTACGAGCAGTACTTC
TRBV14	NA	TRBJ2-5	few	CASSQMMTLKETQYF	TGTGCCAGCAGCCAAATGATGACTCTTAAAGAGACCCAGTACTTC
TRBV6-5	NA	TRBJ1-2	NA	CASSYRGRVYGYTF	TGTGCCAGCAGTTACAGGGGCAGGGTTTATGGCTACACCTTC
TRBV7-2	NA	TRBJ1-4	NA	CASSLALAEKLFF	TGTGCCAGCAGCTTAGCGTTAGCGGAAAAACTGTTTTTT
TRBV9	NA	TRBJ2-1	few	CASSPARVHNEQFF	TGTGCCAGCAGCCCCGCTAGGGTCCACAATGAGCAGTTCTTC
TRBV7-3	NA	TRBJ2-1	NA	CASSLVSYNEQFF	TGTGCCAGCAGCTTGGTCTCCTACAATGAGCAGTTCTTC
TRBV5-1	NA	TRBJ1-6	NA	CASSLGQVDNSPLHF	TGCGCCAGCAGCTTGGGACAGGTGGATAATTCACCCCTCCACTTT
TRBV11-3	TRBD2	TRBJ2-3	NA	CASSLGASGNTDTQYF	TGTGCCAGCAGCTTAGGGGCTAGCGGGAACACAGATACGCAGTATTTT
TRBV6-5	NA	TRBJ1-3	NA	CASSYTGPGNTIYF	TGTGCCAGCAGTTACACAGGACCCGGAAACACCATATATTTT